This T cell receptor beta chain originates from a study of blood T cell repertoires in COVID-19. For the study at large: The cDNA or gDNA used as material had been derived from T cells, B-cell-depleted T cells, or PBMCs.

In the original analysis: Amplifying reference gene primers gave estimates of nucleated cell counts. The assay was immunoSEQ multiplex PCR, and TCRdb's table has in-frame clones only and misses some. D and trimming were read from the DNA, whereas the V and J calls and clone size are those reported in that table. The sample includes roughly 290,000 clones, 75% to 90% of them seen just once. Two negative PCRs, clearance, or symptom resolution characterized the recovered Cohort 3 donors. Trimming removed 5 bases from V and 7 bases from J, with 8 bases in between. The CDR3 contains 11 residues. The V call is TRBV12-3 or TRBV12-4, the J call TRBJ1-1; D unclear. This TCR was sampled from a woman aged 40 to 55 who had recovered from COVID-19. Sequencing was done on a sample of PBMCs or T cells enriched from blood (not recorded which). The CDR3 sequence is CASSPYGEAFF. CDR3 nucleotides: TGTGCCAGCAGTCCGTACGGTGAAGCTTTCTTT.